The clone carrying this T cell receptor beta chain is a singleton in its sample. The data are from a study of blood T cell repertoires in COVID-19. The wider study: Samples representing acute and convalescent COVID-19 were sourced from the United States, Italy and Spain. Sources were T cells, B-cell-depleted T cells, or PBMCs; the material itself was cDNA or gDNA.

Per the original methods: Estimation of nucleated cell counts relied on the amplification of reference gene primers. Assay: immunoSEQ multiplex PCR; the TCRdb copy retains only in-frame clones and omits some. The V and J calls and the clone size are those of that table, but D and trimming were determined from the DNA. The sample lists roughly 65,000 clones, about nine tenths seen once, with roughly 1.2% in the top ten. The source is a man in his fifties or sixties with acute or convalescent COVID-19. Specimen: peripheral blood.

The CDR3 DNA reads as TGTGCCAGTAATACGGGACTAGCTGGGGAGACCCAGTACTTC. It specifies CASNTGLAGETQYF. This chain uses TRBV19 with TRBJ2-5; TRBD2 aligns across 9 bases. Germline CDR1 is LNHDA and CDR2 is SQIVND (reference sequence). V gave up 7 bases and J gave up 5 bases; unmatched junction bases: 8. CDR3 length equals 14 residues. The full variable domain, its missing parts supplied by reference TRBV19 and TRBJ2-5, is DGGITQSPKYLFRKEGQNVTLSCEQNLNHDAMYWYRQDPGQGLRLIYYSQIVNDFQKGDIAEGYSVSREKKESFPLTVTSAQKNPTAFYLCASNTGLAGETQYFGPGTRLLVL.